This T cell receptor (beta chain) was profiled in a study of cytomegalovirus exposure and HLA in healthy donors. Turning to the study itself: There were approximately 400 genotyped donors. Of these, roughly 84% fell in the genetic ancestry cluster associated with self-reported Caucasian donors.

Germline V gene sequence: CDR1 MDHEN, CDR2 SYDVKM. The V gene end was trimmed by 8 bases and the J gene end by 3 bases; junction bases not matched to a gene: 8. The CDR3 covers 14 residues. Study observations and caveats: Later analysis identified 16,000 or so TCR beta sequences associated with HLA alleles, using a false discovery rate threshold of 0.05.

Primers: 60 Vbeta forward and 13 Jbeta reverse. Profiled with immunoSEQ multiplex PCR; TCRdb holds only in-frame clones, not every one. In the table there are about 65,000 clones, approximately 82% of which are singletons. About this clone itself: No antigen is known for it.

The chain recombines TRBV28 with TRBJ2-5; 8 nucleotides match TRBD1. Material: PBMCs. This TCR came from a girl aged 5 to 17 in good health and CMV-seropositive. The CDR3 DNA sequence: TGTGCCAGCGGAAGCCAGACAGGGGAAGAGACCCAGTACTTC. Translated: CASGSQTGEETQYF.